This T cell receptor beta chain was retrieved from a study of early T cells in non-severe SARS-CoV-2 infection. Remarks on this clonotype: Its antigen is currently unknown.

One entry per CDR3 protein, called by TCRdb with MiXCR from the 5' RACE reads. In the table there are 50,000 to 60,000 distinct CDR3 sequences, around a tenth of which are singletons. The study's findings and limits: Matches to VDJdb favored anti-spike CD8 responses and missed private and CD4 specificities.

The junction had 5 bases not matched to a gene; V was cut back by 4 bases and J by 0 bases. CDR3 length: 15 amino acids. Germline CDR1 and CDR2: SGHNT and YYREEE (reference sequence). This chain joins TRBV5-4 and TRBJ2-5, with TRBD1 identical over 8 bases. Sequenced material: whole blood. This TCR was sampled from an adult who was a healthcare worker with PCR-confirmed SARS-CoV-2 infection or an uninfected control (not recorded which). CDR3 in DNA: TGTGCCAGCAGCCCGGACAGGGCGTACCAAGAGACCCAGTACTTC. Amino acids: CASSPDRAYQETQYF.